This TCR beta chain was identified during a study of cytomegalovirus exposure and HLA in healthy donors. The study ran its PCR with 60 Vbeta and 13 Jbeta primers. Sequencing used immunoSEQ multiplex PCR; TCRdb keeps in-frame clones, though not all of them. The specimen's table records about 41,000 clones. The sequenced sample was PBMCs. This sequence was found in a man aged 25-45 years in good health and CMV-seronegative.

The CDR3 loop reads CASSADSWEFF. CDR3 coding DNA: TGTGCCAGCAGTGCTGACAGTTGGGAGTTCTTC. The gene calls are TRBV2 and TRBJ2-1; maybe TRBD1 (5 bases). Trimming pared 4 bases from V and 14 bases from J, leaving 12 bases between. CDR1 is SNHLY and CDR2 is FYNNEI in the germline V gene. The CDR3 spans 11 residues.